This T cell receptor beta chain was identified during a study of Graves' ophthalmopathy and Graves' hyperthyroidism. This clonotype was seen ten or more times. This CDR3 region has 14 residues. Germline CDR1 reads LNHDA; CDR2 reads SQIVND (reference sequence). V shed 1 base and J shed 3 bases, with 7 bases lying between them. The sequenced template was RNA, covering the TCR beta CDR3 region. Scientists carried out first-round RT-PCR using HTBI primers and then a second-round multiplex PCR. TCRdb itself ran the multiplex PCR reads through MiXCR, one entry per CDR3 protein. Of a few hundred thousand distinct CDR3 sequences detected, about two fifths appear once; the ten largest clones hold 4% to 5%.

This TCR was sampled from an adult man with Graves' hyperthyroidism. Sequenced: peripheral blood or thyroid tissue (not recorded which). This rearrangement joins TRBV19 to TRBJ1-5; D is ambiguous. The CDR3 DNA reads as TGTGCCAGTAGTATAGTAGGTAACAATCAGCCCCAGCATTTT. Amino acids: CASSIVGNNQPQHF.